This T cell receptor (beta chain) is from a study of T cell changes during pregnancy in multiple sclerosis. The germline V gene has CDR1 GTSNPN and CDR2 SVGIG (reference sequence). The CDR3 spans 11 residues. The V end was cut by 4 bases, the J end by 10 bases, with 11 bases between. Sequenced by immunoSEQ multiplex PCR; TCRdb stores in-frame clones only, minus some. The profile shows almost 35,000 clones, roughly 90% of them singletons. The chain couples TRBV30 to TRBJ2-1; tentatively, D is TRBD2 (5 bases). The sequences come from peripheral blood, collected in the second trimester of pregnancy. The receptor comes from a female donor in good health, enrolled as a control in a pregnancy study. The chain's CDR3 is CAWMEALEQFF. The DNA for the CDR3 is TGTGCCTGGATGGAGGCATTGGAGCAGTTCTTC. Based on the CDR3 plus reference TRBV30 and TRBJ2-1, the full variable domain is SQTIHQWPATLVQPVGSPLSLECTVEGTSNPNLYWYRQAAGRGLQLLFYSVGIGQISSEVPQNLSASRPQDRQFILSSKKLLLSDSGFYLCAWMEALEQFFGPGTRLTVL.